One and the same sample provided the 27 T cell receptor beta chains below, sequenced in a study of cytomegalovirus exposure and HLA in healthy donors. The PCR employed 60 Vbeta primers together with 13 Jbeta primers. TCRdb keeps only in-frame clones here, not all; method: immunoSEQ multiplex PCR. The repertoire includes 70,000 to 90,000 clones, 84% of them detected once, and around 18% sits in the top ten. The material sequenced was PBMCs. Every receptor here comes from a man between 65 and 85 years old in good health and CMV-seropositive.

The table lists this clone with a count of one. CDR3 protein: CASSQSGQGISPLHF. CDR3 DNA: TGCGCCAGCAGCCAATCAGGACAGGGGATTTCACCCCTCCACTTT. The rearrangement uses TRBV4-3 and TRBJ1-6, with 9 bases lining up with TRBD1. The germline V gene has CDR1 LGHNA and CDR2 YSLEER. After removal of 2 bases from V and 9 bases from J, the junction contained 5 bases not matched to a gene. The CDR3 is made up of 15 amino acids.

The chain recombines TRBV4-1 with TRBJ2-5, with 12 bases that match TRBD2. CDR1 and CDR2 (germline): MGHRA, YSYEKL. There are 17 residues in the CDR3. V dropped 0 bases and J dropped 6; count of bases not matched to a gene: 8. The CDR3 reads CASSQEWASGGAKTQYF. CDR3 DNA sequence: TGCGCCAGCAGCCAAGAATGGGCTAGCGGGGGGGCAAAGACCCAGTACTTC.

This clone has only a few counts. The chain joins TRBV9 to TRBJ1-6; the match to TRBD1 covers 9 bases. V shed 4 bases, J shed 7 bases, and the junction held 3 bases outside the gene matches. The V gene's germline CDR1 is SGDLS and CDR2 YYNGEE. The CDR3 runs to 14 residues. The CDR3 here is CASSRGQGNSPLHF. The DNA of the CDR3 is TGTGCCAGCAGCCGGGGACAGGGAAATTCACCCCTCCACTTT.

This clone was recorded many times. The chain joins TRBV2 to TRBJ2-1; 7 bases are a match to TRBD2. The V and J ends lost 3 bases and 3 bases, in that order; junction bases with no gene match: 14. The CDR3 extends over 18 amino acids. Germline V gene data show CDR1 as SNHLY and CDR2 as FYNNEI. CDR3: CASSDEFGGVAGYNEQFF. The DNA for the CDR3 is TGTGCCAGCAGTGACGAATTTGGGGGGGTAGCGGGCTACAATGAGCAGTTCTTC.

This chain connects TRBV5-8 to TRBJ1-5; D unclear. CDR3 length: 14 amino acids. CDR1 and CDR2 (germline): SGHTS, YDEGEE. With 4 bases removed from V and 7 bases from J, the gap between germline ends came to 15 bases. For the CDR3, the DNA is TGTGCCAGCAGCGAAAAGCTACTGTCCCAGCCCCAGCATTTT. It codes for CASSEKLLSQPQHF.

The chain combines TRBV10-3 with TRBJ2-3; 7 bases align to TRBD1. The CDR3 contains 15 residues. The V segment lost 5 bases and the J segment 5 bases; nucleotides outside the gene matches: 10. Germline V gives CDR1 ENHRY, CDR2 SYGVKD. The DNA for the CDR3 is TGTGCCATCAGTCCACAGGGGTTCCAAGGAGATACGCAGTATTTT. It yields the protein CAISPQGFQGDTQYF.

V is TRBV30 and J is TRBJ1-4; D perhaps matches TRBD1 (6 bases). Germline V gives CDR1 GTSNPN, CDR2 SVGIG (reference sequence). The CDR3 is 15 residues long. V was pared by 5 bases and J by 3 bases, with 16 bases between. The CDR3 here is CAWCSRGGPNEKLFF. The CDR3, as DNA: TGTGCCTGGTGCTCCCGGGGGGGCCCTAATGAAAAACTGTTTTTT.

This clone came up once. The V call is TRBV7-9, the J call TRBJ1-1; 7 bases map to TRBD1. CDR1 and CDR2 from the germline V gene are SEHNR and FQNEAQ (reference sequence). The CDR3 runs to 14 residues. Trimming took 3 bases from V and 4 from J; bases not matched to a gene: 5. The CDR3 region is CASSLTQGSTEAFF. CDR3 coding DNA: TGTGCCAGCAGCTTGACACAGGGGAGCACTGAAGCTTTCTTT.

V is TRBV11-2 and J is TRBJ2-1; the D is unclear. Germline CDR1 SGHAT, CDR2 FQNNGV. The CDR3 is 14 residues long. Trimming took 5 bases from V and 3 from J, leaving 11 bases between them. The CDR3 region has the DNA TGTGCCAGCAGCCAACGAGTAATCTACAATGAGCAGTTCTTC. Translated, it gives CASSQRVIYNEQFF.

This clone was detected only once. The gene calls are TRBV29-1 and TRBJ2-3; TRBD2 agrees at 8 bases. Germline CDR1 is SQVTM and CDR2 is ANQGSEA. Unmatched junction bases numbered 2, after V lost 2 bases and J lost 1 base. The CDR3 contains 14 residues. CDR3 sequence: CSVESGGGTDTQYF. In DNA, the CDR3 is TGCAGCGTTGAATCCGGGGGGGGCACAGATACGCAGTATTTT.

The chain employs TRBV6-5 and TRBJ1-2; 7 bases map to TRBD1. CDR1 MNHEY and CDR2 SVGAGI come from the germline V gene. The CDR3 runs 14 residues. V shed 0 bases and J 6 bases; nucleotides not matched to a gene: 4. The CDR3 loop reads CASSYSRGVNGYTF. The CDR3 DNA sequence: TGTGCCAGCAGTTACTCCAGGGGGGTGAATGGCTACACCTTC.

V and J are TRBV27 and TRBJ1-1, with a weak D call TRBD1 (6 bases). Trimming pared 2 bases from V and 4 bases from J, leaving 8 bases between. The germline CDR1 and CDR2 sequences are MNHEY and SMNVEV (reference sequence). This CDR3 contains 13 residues. The chain's CDR3 is CASSLRGGTEAFF. The CDR3 coding sequence is TGTGCCAGCAGTTTACGAGGGGGCACTGAAGCTTTCTTT.

The chain joins TRBV6-5 to TRBJ1-1, with a tentative D call TRBD1 (5 bases). Germline lookup yields CDR1 MNHEY and CDR2 SVGAGI. V was shortened by 0 bases and J by 5 bases, with 13 bases between the two germline ends. This CDR3 is 15 amino acids long. The DNA of the CDR3 is TGTGCCAGCAGTTACTCGCTCACCGGGGGGACTGAAGCTTTCTTT. This gives the protein CASSYSLTGGTEAFF.

V and J are TRBV7-9 and TRBJ1-1; D unclear. V dropped 3 bases and J dropped 2 bases, with 10 bases sitting between them. CDR3 length: 14 residues. Germline CDR1 is SEHNR and CDR2 is FQNEAQ (reference sequence). Here the CDR3 reads CASSLAGKNTEAFF. CDR3 in DNA: TGTGCCAGCAGCTTGGCAGGTAAAAACACTGAAGCTTTCTTT.

This clone has a single count. This chain joins TRBV5-1 and TRBJ2-7; 7 bases fit TRBD1. The CDR3 length is 14 residues. Germline trimming cut 3 bases from V and 2 bases from J; bases unmatched to any gene: 5. The germline CDR1 and CDR2 sequences are SGHRS and YFSETQ. CDR3 nucleotides: TGCGCCAGCAGCTCAAGTGGACAGGCCTACGAGCAGTACTTC. Translating gives CASSSSGQAYEQYF.

This rearrangement joins TRBV5-1 to TRBJ2-3, with 10 bases matching TRBD2. The CDR3 is 16 residues long. CDR1 and CDR2 from the germline V gene are SGHRS and YFSETQ. The J segment lost 2 bases and the V segment lost 4 bases, leaving 7 bases of the junction unmatched. CDR3 nucleotides: TGCGCCAGCAGCCCCGGACTAGCGGTATCCACAGATACGCAGTATTTT. This translates into CASSPGLAVSTDTQYF.

The chain has TRBV5-5 and TRBJ1-6; D perhaps matches TRBD1 (6 bases). CDR3 size: 14 residues. CDR1 is SGHKS and CDR2 is YYEKEE in the germline V gene (reference sequence). Deletions cut 0 bases from V and 9 bases from J, with 10 bases between. The CDR3 loop is CASSLGQVPSPLHF. The DNA of the CDR3 is TGTGCCAGCAGCTTGGGACAGGTCCCTTCACCCCTCCACTTT.

The chain employs TRBV4-1 and TRBJ2-3; 14 bases agree with TRBD2. The V gene's germline CDR1 is MGHRA and CDR2 YSYEKL. With 4 bases clipped from V and 5 bases from J, the junction kept 8 bases outside the gene matches. The CDR3 is 17 amino acids. Here the CDR3 DNA reads TGCGCCAGCAGCCCCGGGGGGACTAGCGGGGGAATAGATACGCAGTATTTT. It is translated as CASSPGGTSGGIDTQYF.

This clone was seen only once. V gene TRBV30 combines with J gene TRBJ1-2; no firm D call. Trimming took 4 bases from V and 0 from J, leaving 9 bases between them. Per germline, CDR1 GTSNPN and CDR2 SVGIG (reference sequence). CDR3 length equals 13 residues. The CDR3 is CAWNSGANYGYTF. In DNA form, the CDR3 reads TGTGCCTGGAATAGCGGGGCTAACTATGGCTACACCTTC.

CDR3 sequence (DNA): TGTGCCAGCACCAAGGGGGGGGCAGGATTTGATACGCAGTATTTT. Protein sequence: CASTKGGAGFDTQYF. The V call is TRBV11-2, the J call TRBJ2-3; maybe TRBD2 (7 bases). The CDR3 extends over 15 amino acids. V was trimmed by 7 bases and J by 6 bases, leaving 20 bases between them. Germline CDR1 reads SGHAT; CDR2 reads FQNNGV.

V is TRBV4-3 and J is TRBJ2-7; D might be TRBD1 (6 bases). The CDR3 consists of 16 residues. Deletions cut 4 bases from V and 5 bases from J, with 21 bases between. Germline values: CDR1 LGHNA, CDR2 YSLEER. The CDR3 DNA is TGCGCCAGCAGCCCTTCGAGGCCCAACAGGGCCCACGAGCAGTACTTC. It specifies CASSPSRPNRAHEQYF.

This chain joins TRBV5-6 and TRBJ1-4; TRBD1 might be the D (5 bases). V was pared by 0 bases and J by 2 bases, with 8 bases between. The CDR3 length is 15 residues. From germline, CDR1 is SGHDT and CDR2 YYEEEE. The CDR3 spells CASSLVGGTNEKLFF. The CDR3 coding sequence is TGTGCCAGCAGCTTGGTGGGGGGGACTAATGAAAAACTGTTTTTT.

The V call is TRBV18, the J call TRBJ1-2; D is perhaps TRBD1 (6 bases). Germline V gene sequence: CDR1 KGHSH, CDR2 LQKENI. The CDR3 is 15 amino acids. Trimming took 4 bases from V and 0 from J, leaving 12 bases between them. As DNA, the CDR3 is TGTGCCAGCTCACAGGGGGAGTTTTCTAACTATGGCTACACCTTC. This encodes CASSQGEFSNYGYTF.

The chain uses TRBV19 and TRBJ1-6; D is unclear. Germline V CDR1 and CDR2: LNHDA, SQIVND (reference sequence). This CDR3 has 15 residues. V was trimmed by 4 bases and J by 7 bases, leaving 14 bases between them. The CDR3 loop is CASSTSGSGNSPLHF. Here the CDR3 DNA reads TGTGCCAGTAGTACCTCGGGATCCGGGAATTCACCCCTCCACTTT.

The chain couples TRBV18 to TRBJ1-1, with D tentatively TRBD1 (6 bases). Trimming stripped 3 bases from V and 10 bases from J, with 18 bases between. This CDR3 has 14 amino acids. Germline CDR1 and CDR2: KGHSH and LQKENI. CDR3 amino acids: CASSPPDRTDGAFF. Written as DNA, the CDR3 is TGTGCCAGCTCACCCCCGGACAGAACCGACGGAGCTTTCTTT.

V gene TRBV6-1 combines with J gene TRBJ2-5; D might be TRBD1 (5 bases). There are 13 residues in the CDR3. Germline lookup yields CDR1 MNHNS and CDR2 SASEGT. V gave up 4 bases and J gave up 2 bases, with 8 bases separating them. This CDR3 reads CASSGTYQETQYF. In nucleotides, the CDR3 is TGTGCCAGCAGTGGGACATATCAAGAGACCCAGTACTTC.

The J gene is TRBJ2-5, the V gene TRBV4-1; 8 bases match TRBD2. CDR1 is MGHRA, CDR2 YSYEKL, per germline. The CDR3 has 19 amino acids. The junction had 18 bases not matched to a gene; V was cut back by 4 bases and J by 2 bases. The CDR3 DNA sequence: TGCGCCAGCAGCCCTGAATCCGGGGGGGGGTTATTAGGGCAAGAGACCCAGTACTTC. Its protein product is CASSPESGGGLLGQETQYF.